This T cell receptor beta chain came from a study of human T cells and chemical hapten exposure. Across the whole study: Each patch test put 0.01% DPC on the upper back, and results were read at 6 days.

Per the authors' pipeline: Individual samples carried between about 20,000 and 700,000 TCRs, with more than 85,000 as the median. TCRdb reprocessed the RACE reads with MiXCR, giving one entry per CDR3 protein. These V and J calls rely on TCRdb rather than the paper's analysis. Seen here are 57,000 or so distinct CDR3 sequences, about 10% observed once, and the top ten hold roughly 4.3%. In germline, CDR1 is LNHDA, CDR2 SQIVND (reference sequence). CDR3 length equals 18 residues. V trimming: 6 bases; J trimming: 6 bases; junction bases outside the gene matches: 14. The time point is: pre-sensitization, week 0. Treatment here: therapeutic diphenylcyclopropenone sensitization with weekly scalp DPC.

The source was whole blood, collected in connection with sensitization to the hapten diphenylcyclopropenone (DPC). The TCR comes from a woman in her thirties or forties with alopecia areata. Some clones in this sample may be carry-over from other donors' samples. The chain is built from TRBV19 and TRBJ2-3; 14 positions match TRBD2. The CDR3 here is CASSPLGTSGGYTDTQYF. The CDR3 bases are TGTGCCAGTAGCCCCCTCGGGACTAGCGGGGGATACACGGATACGCAGTATTTT.